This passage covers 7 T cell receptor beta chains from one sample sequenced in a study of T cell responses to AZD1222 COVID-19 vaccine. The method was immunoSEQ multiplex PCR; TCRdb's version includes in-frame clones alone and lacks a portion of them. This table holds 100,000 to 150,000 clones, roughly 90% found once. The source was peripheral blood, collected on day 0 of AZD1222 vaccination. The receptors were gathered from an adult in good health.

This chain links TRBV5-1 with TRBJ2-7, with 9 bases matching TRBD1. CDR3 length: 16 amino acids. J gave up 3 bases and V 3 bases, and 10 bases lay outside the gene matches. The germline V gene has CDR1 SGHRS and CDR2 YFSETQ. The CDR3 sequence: CASSWAPGTGSYEQYF. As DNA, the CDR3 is TGCGCCAGCAGCTGGGCGCCCGGGACAGGGAGCTACGAGCAGTACTTC. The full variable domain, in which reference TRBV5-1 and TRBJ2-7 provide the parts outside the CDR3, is KAGVTQTPRYLIKTRGQQVTLSCSPISGHRSVSWYQQTPGQGLQFLFEYFSETQRNKGNFPGRFSGRQFSNSRSEMNVSTLELGDSALYLCASSWAPGTGSYEQYFGPGTRLTVT.

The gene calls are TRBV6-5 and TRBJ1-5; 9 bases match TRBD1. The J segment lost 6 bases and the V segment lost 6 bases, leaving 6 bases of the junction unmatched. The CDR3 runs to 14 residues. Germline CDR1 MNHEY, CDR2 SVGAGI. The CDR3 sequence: CASSNTGQGQPQHF. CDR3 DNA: TGTGCCAGCAGCAATACGGGACAGGGTCAGCCCCAGCATTTT.

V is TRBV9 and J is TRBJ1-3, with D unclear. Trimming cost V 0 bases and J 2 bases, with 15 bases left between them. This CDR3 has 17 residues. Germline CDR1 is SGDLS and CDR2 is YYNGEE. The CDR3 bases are TGTGCCAGCAGCGTAGCTTTATCCCACGGGGCTGGAAACACCATATATTTT. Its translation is CASSVALSHGAGNTIYF.

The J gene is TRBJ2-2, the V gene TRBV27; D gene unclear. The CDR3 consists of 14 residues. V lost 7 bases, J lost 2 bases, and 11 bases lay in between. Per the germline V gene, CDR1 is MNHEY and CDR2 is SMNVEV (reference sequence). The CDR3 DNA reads TGTGCCAGCAAGTCGACATTAAACACCGGGGAGCTGTTTTTT. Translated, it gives CASKSTLNTGELFF.

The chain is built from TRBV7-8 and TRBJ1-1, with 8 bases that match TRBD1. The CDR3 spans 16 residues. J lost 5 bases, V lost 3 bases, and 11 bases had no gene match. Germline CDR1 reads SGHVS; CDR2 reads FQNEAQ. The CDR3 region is CASSLAGQGALTEAFF. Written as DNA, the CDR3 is TGTGCCAGCAGCTTGGCTGGGCAGGGGGCGCTGACTGAAGCTTTCTTT.

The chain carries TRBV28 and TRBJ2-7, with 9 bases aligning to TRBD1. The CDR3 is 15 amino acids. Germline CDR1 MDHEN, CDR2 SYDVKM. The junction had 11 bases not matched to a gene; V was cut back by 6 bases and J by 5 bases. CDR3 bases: TGTGCCAGCAGGGAAGGGGGACAGGGACTACACGAGCAGTACTTC. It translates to CASREGGQGLHEQYF.

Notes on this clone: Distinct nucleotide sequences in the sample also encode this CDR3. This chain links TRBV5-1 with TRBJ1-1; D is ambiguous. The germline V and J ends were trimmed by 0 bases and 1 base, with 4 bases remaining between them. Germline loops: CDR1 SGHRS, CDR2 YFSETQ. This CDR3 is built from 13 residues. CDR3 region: CASSLARNTEAFF. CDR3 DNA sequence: TGCGCCAGCAGCTTGGCAAGGAACACTGAAGCTTTCTTT.